The rows below give T cell receptor beta chains drawn from one sample of a study of T cells after yellow fever vaccination. TCRdb re-analysed the 5' RACE reads in MiXCR, keeping a single row per CDR3 protein. This table has around 46,000 distinct CDR3 sequences, 6% to 8% appearing once. This specimen consisted of CD8+ T cells sorted from PBMCs, obtained approximately 16 days after the first yellow fever vaccination. These receptors originate from a man younger than 30 who received the YFV17D yellow fever vaccine. Each CDR3 is given with its conserved first and last residue. A D gene is named only where the DNA matches it firmly. Clone size, where shown, is once, few, many, or a class for clones that have expanded.

clone size: many
J gene: TRBJ2-5
V gene: TRBV29-1
D gene: -
CDR3 length: 12
CDR3 protein: CSVRVSQETQYF
CDR3 DNA: TGCAGCGTACGGGTATCCCAAGAGACCCAGTACTTC

clone size: many
J gene: TRBJ1-1
V gene: TRBV6-5
D gene: TRBD1
CDR3 length: 14
CDR3 protein: CASSYVDRGSEAFF
CDR3 DNA: TGTGCCAGCAGTTACGTCGACAGGGGATCTGAAGCTTTCTTT

clone size: many
J gene: TRBJ2-3
V gene: TRBV5-6
D gene: -
CDR3 length: 13
CDR3 protein: CASSLDVTDTQYF
CDR3 DNA: TGTGCCAGCAGCCTCGACGTTACAGATACGCAGTATTTT

clone size: many
J gene: TRBJ2-1
V gene: TRBV7-2
D gene: TRBD2
CDR3 length: 16
CDR3 protein: CASSLSIGGAIREQFF
CDR3 DNA: TGTGCCAGCAGCTTAAGTATCGGGGGGGCCATACGAGAGCAGTTCTTC

clone size: many
J gene: TRBJ1-1
V gene: TRBV12-3/TRBV12-4
D gene: TRBD1
CDR3 length: 16
CDR3 protein: CASRDTGTGRNTEAFF
CDR3 DNA: TGTGCCAGCAGAGATACCGGGACAGGGCGGAACACTGAAGCTTTCTTT

clone size: many
J gene: TRBJ2-5
V gene: TRBV10-3
D gene: TRBD1
CDR3 length: 16
CDR3 protein: CAISEQQGLLGETQYF
CDR3 DNA: TGTGCCATCAGTGAGCAACAGGGGCTATTGGGAGAGACCCAGTACTTC

clone size: few
J gene: TRBJ2-7
V gene: TRBV5-1
D gene: -
CDR3 length: 12
CDR3 protein: CASSRTADEQYF
CDR3 DNA: TGCGCCAGCAGTAGGACAGCTGACGAGCAGTACTTC

clone size: many
J gene: TRBJ1-1
V gene: TRBV7-2
D gene: -
CDR3 length: 14
CDR3 protein: CASSFGGAVTEAFF
CDR3 DNA: TGTGCCAGCAGCTTTGGAGGGGCGGTCACTGAAGCTTTCTTT

clone size: once
J gene: TRBJ2-1
V gene: TRBV7-9
D gene: -
CDR3 length: 14
CDR3 protein: CASSSPFYGDEQFF
CDR3 DNA: TGTGCCAGCAGCTCGCCTTTTTATGGTGATGAGCAGTTCTTC

clone size: many
J gene: TRBJ1-2
V gene: TRBV7-9
D gene: -
CDR3 length: 13
CDR3 protein: CASSLSELGGYTF
CDR3 DNA: TGTGCCAGCAGCTTATCGGAACTTGGTGGCTACACCTTC

clone size: many
J gene: TRBJ1-2
V gene: TRBV24-1
D gene: -
CDR3 length: 14
CDR3 protein: CATQSRDTVGGYTF
CDR3 DNA: TGTGCCACCCAGTCTCGGGACACGGTTGGTGGCTACACCTTC

clone size: many
J gene: TRBJ2-1
V gene: TRBV6-5
D gene: -
CDR3 length: 16
CDR3 protein: CASSYPFEGPLDEQFF
CDR3 DNA: TGTGCCAGCAGTTACCCGTTCGAGGGGCCTTTGGATGAGCAGTTCTTC

clone size: many
J gene: TRBJ2-2
V gene: TRBV4-1
D gene: -
CDR3 length: 14
CDR3 protein: CASSQAENTGELFF
CDR3 DNA: TGCGCCAGCAGCCAGGCCGAGAACACCGGGGAGCTGTTTTTT

clone size: many
J gene: TRBJ2-3
V gene: TRBV7-2
D gene: TRBD2
CDR3 length: 16
CDR3 protein: CASSLSAGGFTDTQYF
CDR3 DNA: TGTGCCAGCAGCCTTTCAGCGGGGGGCTTCACAGATACGCAGTATTTT

clone size: many
J gene: TRBJ1-1
V gene: TRBV10-3
D gene: -
CDR3 length: 13
CDR3 protein: CAISLGGVTEAFF
CDR3 DNA: TGTGCCATCAGCCTGGGGGGCGTGACTGAAGCTTTCTTT

clone size: many
J gene: TRBJ2-3
V gene: TRBV7-2
D gene: -
CDR3 length: 15
CDR3 protein: CASSLSVVPWDTQYF
CDR3 DNA: TGTGCCAGCAGCTTATCCGTAGTGCCTTGGGATACGCAGTATTTT

clone size: -
J gene: TRBJ2-3
V gene: TRBV28
D gene: TRBD1
CDR3 length: 16
CDR3 protein: CASSRDRGQGTDTQYF
CDR3 DNA: TGTGCCAGCAGCCGCGATCGGGGACAGGGTACAGATACGCAGTATTTT

clone size: many
J gene: TRBJ1-5
V gene: TRBV4-3
D gene: -
CDR3 length: 15
CDR3 protein: CASSQDRFSNQPQHF
CDR3 DNA: TGCGCCAGCAGCCAAGACAGGTTTAGCAATCAGCCCCAGCATTTT

clone size: many
J gene: TRBJ2-7
V gene: TRBV2
D gene: -
CDR3 length: 11
CDR3 protein: CASTVGYEQYF
CDR3 DNA: TGTGCCAGCACCGTAGGGTACGAGCAGTACTTC

clone size: many
J gene: TRBJ1-5
V gene: TRBV6-4
D gene: -
CDR3 length: 17
CDR3 protein: CASSEGRVPIIYQPQHF
CDR3 DNA: TGTGCCAGCAGTGAAGGCAGGGTGCCCATAATCTATCAGCCCCAGCATTTT

clone size: many
J gene: TRBJ2-5
V gene: TRBV29-1
D gene: -
CDR3 length: 15
CDR3 protein: CSVDFPGLAQETQYF
CDR3 DNA: TGCAGCGTTGATTTTCCGGGACTGGCGCAAGAGACCCAGTACTTC

clone size: many
J gene: TRBJ1-3
V gene: TRBV15
D gene: TRBD1
CDR3 length: 16
CDR3 protein: CATSGRDRGSGNTIYF
CDR3 DNA: TGTGCCACCAGCGGTAGGGACAGGGGCTCTGGAAACACCATATATTTT

clone size: many
J gene: TRBJ1-5
V gene: TRBV7-8
D gene: -
CDR3 length: 15
CDR3 protein: CASSQKTGKNQPQHF
CDR3 DNA: TGTGCCAGCAGCCAAAAGACAGGAAAAAATCAGCCCCAGCATTTT

clone size: few
J gene: TRBJ2-2
V gene: TRBV10-3
D gene: -
CDR3 length: 12
CDR3 protein: CAISEIIGELFF
CDR3 DNA: TGTGCCATCAGTGAGATTATAGGGGAGCTGTTTTTT

clone size: -
J gene: TRBJ2-1
V gene: TRBV20-1
D gene: -
CDR3 length: 16
CDR3 protein: CCARDTSSYSYNEQFF
CDR3 DNA: TGCTGTGCTAGAGATACTAGCTCCTACTCCTACAATGAGCAGTTCTTC

clone size: many
J gene: TRBJ2-1
V gene: TRBV27
D gene: TRBD1
CDR3 length: 13
CDR3 protein: CASTWTGYNEQFF
CDR3 DNA: TGTGCCAGCACCTGGACAGGCTACAATGAGCAGTTCTTC

clone size: -
J gene: TRBJ2-1
V gene: TRBV7-2
D gene: TRBD2
CDR3 length: 15
CDR3 protein: CASSLWGGRNNEQFF
CDR3 DNA: TGTGCCAGCAGCTTATGGGGGGGTCGGAACAATGAGCAGTTCTTC

clone size: many
J gene: TRBJ1-2
V gene: TRBV20-1
D gene: -
CDR3 length: 14
CDR3 protein: CSANVAAGEYGYTF
CDR3 DNA: TGCAGTGCTAACGTCGCTGCAGGGGAGTATGGCTACACCTTC

clone size: many
J gene: TRBJ2-5
V gene: TRBV12-3/TRBV12-4
D gene: -
CDR3 length: 12
CDR3 protein: CASSFSRRTQYF
CDR3 DNA: TGTGCCAGCAGTTTCTCCAGGCGGACCCAGTACTTC